A single sample gave rise to the 14 T cell receptor beta chains below, sequenced in a study of chemoradiotherapy in HPV16-positive cancers. Clones were sequenced by immunoSEQ multiplex PCR, and TCRdb holds only the in-frame ones, with some missing. The repertoire holds some 31,000 clones, with approximately 90% as singletons. The sample consisted of blood, taken from a patient who underwent chemoradiotherapy. These TCRs come from a human donor with HPV-associated anogenital cancer.

The chain uses TRBV5-1 and TRBJ1-1; unclear D gene. The CDR3 totals 14 residues. Looked up from germline, CDR1 is SGHRS and CDR2 is YFSETQ. V was cut by 3 bases and J by 4 bases, with 13 bases left in between. CDR3 nucleotides: TGCGCCAGCAGCTCCGAAGGTCGTGTCACTGAAGCTTTCTTT. It is translated as CASSSEGRVTEAFF. Combining the CDR3 with reference TRBV5-1 and TRBJ1-1 gives the whole variable domain KAGVTQTPRYLIKTRGQQVTLSCSPISGHRSVSWYQQTPGQGLQFLFEYFSETQRNKGNFPGRFSGRQFSNSRSEMNVSTLELGDSALYLCASSSEGRVTEAFFGQGTRLTVV.

CDR3 in DNA: TGCAGCGTCCAACCGGGACAGAACACCGGGGAGCTGTTTTTT. It translates to CSVQPGQNTGELFF. This rearrangement joins TRBV29-1 to TRBJ2-2, with D possibly matching TRBD1 (6 bases). V dropped 6 bases and J dropped 1 base, with 12 bases sitting between them. The V gene's germline CDR1 is SQVTM and CDR2 ANQGSEA. CDR3 size: 14 residues.

This chain joins TRBV7-2 and TRBJ2-3; TRBD2 aligns across 10 bases. The germline V gene has CDR1 SGHTA and CDR2 FQGNSA. V lost 5 bases, J lost 4 bases, and 9 bases stayed unmatched. The length of the CDR3 is 16 residues. The CDR3, as DNA: TGTGCCAGCAGCCCCCGAGTAGCGGGGGGCGCAGATACGCAGTATTTT. As protein: CASSPRVAGGADTQYF. Complete variable domain (other parts from reference TRBV7-2 and TRBJ2-3): GAGVSQSPSNKVTEKGKDVELRCDPISGHTALYWYRQSLGQGLEFLIYFQGNSAPDKSGLPSDRFSAERTGGSVSTLTIQRTQQEDSAVYLCASSPRVAGGADTQYFGPGTRLTVL.

This sequence joins TRBV28 and TRBJ2-1, with D maybe TRBD1 (6 bases). The CDR3 spans 12 residues. V was clipped by 5 bases and J by 8 bases, with 10 bases between them. CDR1 is MDHEN, CDR2 SYDVKM, per germline. The CDR3 protein is CASSTTGDEQFF. The CDR3 nucleotides read TGTGCCAGCAGTACGACAGGCGATGAGCAGTTCTTC.

CDR3 coding DNA: TGTGCCAGCAGTACATTGGCCGGGGAGCTGTTTTTT. It is translated as CASSTLAGELFF. The rearrangement uses TRBV6-4 and TRBJ2-2; D ambiguous. Germline V gene lookup returns CDR1 MRHNA and CDR2 SNTAGT. Trimming cost V 5 bases and J 6 bases, with 7 bases left between them. CDR3 length: 12 amino acids.

This chain joins TRBV4-1 and TRBJ2-3, with D perhaps assigned TRBD1 or TRBD2 (7 bases each). Germline V CDR1 and CDR2: MGHRA, YSYEKL. V was pared by 0 bases and J by 6 bases, with 16 bases between. This CDR3 has 16 residues. CDR3: CASSQDLGRGLDTQYF. The CDR3 DNA is TGCGCCAGCAGCCAAGATTTGGGGAGGGGGCTGGATACGCAGTATTTT.

The rearrangement joins TRBV10-3 to TRBJ2-3, with D perhaps TRBD1 (5 bases). This CDR3 contains 14 residues. Trimming shortened V by 8 bases and J by 2 bases, and 14 bases separated the two germline ends. Germline CDR1 and CDR2: ENHRY and SYGVKD. The CDR3 sequence is CAIGDSRDTDTQYF. CDR3 bases: TGTGCCATCGGCGACAGTAGGGACACAGATACGCAGTATTTT.

The chain joins TRBV4-3 to TRBJ2-7; D could derive from TRBD1 or TRBD2 (7 bases each). The CDR3 is 14 residues long. V was trimmed by 3 bases and J by 3 bases, leaving 12 bases between them. Per the germline V gene, CDR1 is LGHNA and CDR2 is YSLEER. In DNA, the CDR3 is TGCGCCAGCAGCCAGGGGAGGGGGCACTACGAGCAGTACTTC. Residues: CASSQGRGHYEQYF.

The J gene is TRBJ1-3, the V gene TRBV11-2; no definite D call. Trimming shortened V by 0 bases and J by 1 base, and 7 bases separated the two germline ends. CDR3 length: 15 amino acids. Germline-derived CDR1 and CDR2 are SGHAT and FQNNGV. CDR3 in amino acids: CASSLDIASGNTIYF. Written as DNA, the CDR3 is TGTGCCAGCAGCTTAGATATAGCTTCTGGAAACACCATATATTTT.

This clone is a singleton in its sample. V is TRBV7-8 and J is TRBJ2-3; 8 bases map to TRBD1. Germline V CDR1 and CDR2: SGHVS, FQNEAQ. With 5 bases clipped from V and 1 base from J, the junction kept 11 bases outside the gene matches. This CDR3 spans 17 amino acids. The CDR3 here is CASSLGQGTWGTDTQYF. The DNA of the CDR3 is TGTGCCAGCAGCCTAGGACAGGGAACATGGGGCACAGATACGCAGTATTTT.

This sequence joins TRBV18 and TRBJ2-7, with 8 nucleotides matching TRBD1. The V gene's germline CDR1 is KGHSH and CDR2 LQKENI. Germline trimming cut 2 bases from V and 4 bases from J; bases unmatched to any gene: 7. The CDR3 totals 15 residues. The CDR3 DNA reads TGTGCCAGCTCACCAGGCACAGGGGGACTTTACGAGCAGTACTTC. Translation gives CASSPGTGGLYEQYF.

The rearrangement joins TRBV27 to TRBJ2-1, with 11 bases that match TRBD2. This CDR3 spans 15 amino acids. V was pared by 4 bases and J by 4 bases, with 3 bases of the junction left unmatched. Germline V lookup: CDR1 MNHEY, CDR2 SMNVEV (reference sequence). CDR3 nucleotide sequence: TGTGCCAGCAGTTCACTAGCGGGGGTATACAATGAGCAGTTCTTC. This translates into CASSSLAGVYNEQFF.

This clone was detected a few times. V usage is TRBV9 and J usage is TRBJ1-2; 7 bases line up with TRBD1. The CDR3 spans 14 residues. Germline V CDR1 and CDR2: SGDLS, YYNGEE. V shed 0 bases and J 8 bases; nucleotides not matched to a gene: 7. The CDR3 loop reads CASSVARGVDGYTF. CDR3 nucleotides: TGTGCCAGCAGCGTAGCCAGGGGGGTTGACGGCTACACCTTC.

The J gene is TRBJ2-2, the V gene TRBV9; D remains unclear. Germline assignment: CDR1 SGDLS and CDR2 YYNGEE. The CDR3 contains 14 residues. The V end lost 4 bases, the J end lost 0 bases, and 7 bases lay between the germline ends. The DNA of the CDR3 is TGTGCCAGCAGCATTGGGTCGAACACCGGGGAGCTGTTTTTT. Protein: CASSIGSNTGELFF.